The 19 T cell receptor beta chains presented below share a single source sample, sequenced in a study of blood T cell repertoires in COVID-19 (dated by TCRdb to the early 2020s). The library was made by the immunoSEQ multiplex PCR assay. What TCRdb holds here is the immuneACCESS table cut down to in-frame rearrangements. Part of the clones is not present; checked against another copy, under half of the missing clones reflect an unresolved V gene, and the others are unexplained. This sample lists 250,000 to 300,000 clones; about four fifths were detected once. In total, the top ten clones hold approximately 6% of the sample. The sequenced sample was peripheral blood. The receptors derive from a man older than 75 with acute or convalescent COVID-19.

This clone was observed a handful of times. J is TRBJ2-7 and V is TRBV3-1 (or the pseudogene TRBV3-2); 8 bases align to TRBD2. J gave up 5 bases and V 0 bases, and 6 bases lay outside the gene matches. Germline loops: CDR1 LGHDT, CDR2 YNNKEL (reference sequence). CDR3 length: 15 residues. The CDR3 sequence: CASSQERLAFHEQYF. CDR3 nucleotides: TGTGCCAGCAGCCAAGAGAGACTAGCGTTCCACGAGCAGTACTTC.

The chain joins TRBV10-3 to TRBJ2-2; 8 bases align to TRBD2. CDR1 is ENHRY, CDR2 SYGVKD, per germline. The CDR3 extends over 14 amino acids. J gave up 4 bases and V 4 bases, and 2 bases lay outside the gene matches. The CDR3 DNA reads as TGTGCCATCAGTGGTAGCGGGATCACCGGGGAGCTGTTTTTT. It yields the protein CAISGSGITGELFF.

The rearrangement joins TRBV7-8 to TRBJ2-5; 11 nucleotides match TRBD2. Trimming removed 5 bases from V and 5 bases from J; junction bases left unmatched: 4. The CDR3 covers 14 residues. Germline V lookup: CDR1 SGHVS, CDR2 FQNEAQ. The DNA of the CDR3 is TGTGCCAGCAGCGCGACTAGCGGGGTGGAGACCCAGTACTTC. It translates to CASSATSGVETQYF.

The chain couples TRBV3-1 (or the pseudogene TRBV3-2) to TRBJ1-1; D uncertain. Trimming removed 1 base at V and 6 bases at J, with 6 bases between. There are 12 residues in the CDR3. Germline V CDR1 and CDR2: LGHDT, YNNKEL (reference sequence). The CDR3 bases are TGTGCCAGCAGCCAAGTTAGCGCTGAAGCTTTCTTT. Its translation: CASSQVSAEAFF.

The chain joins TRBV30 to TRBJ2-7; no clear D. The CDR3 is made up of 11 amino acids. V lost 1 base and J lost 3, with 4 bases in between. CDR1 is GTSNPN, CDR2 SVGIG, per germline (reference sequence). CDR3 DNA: TGTGCCTGGAGTGAGAGCTACGAGCAGTACTTC. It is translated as CAWSESYEQYF.

This chain's CDR3 is CASSSWTGNTEAFF. CDR3 nucleotide sequence: TGTGCCAGCAGCTCATGGACAGGGAACACTGAAGCTTTCTTT. The gene calls are TRBV7-2 and TRBJ1-1; 7 nucleotides line up with TRBD1. The germline gives CDR1 SGHTA, CDR2 FQGNSA. CDR3 length: 14 amino acids. J gave up 1 base and V 4 bases, and 3 bases lay outside the gene matches.

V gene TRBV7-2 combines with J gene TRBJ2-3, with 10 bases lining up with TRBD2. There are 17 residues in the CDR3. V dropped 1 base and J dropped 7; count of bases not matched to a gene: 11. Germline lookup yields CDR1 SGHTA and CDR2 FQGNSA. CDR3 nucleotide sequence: TGTGCCAGCAGCTTAGACGACGCTAGCGGGAGTATGAATACGCAGTATTTT. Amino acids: CASSLDDASGSMNTQYF. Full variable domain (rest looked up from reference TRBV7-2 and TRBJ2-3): GAGVSQSPSNKVTEKGKDVELRCDPISGHTALYWYRQSLGQGLEFLIYFQGNSAPDKSGLPSDRFSAERTGGSVSTLTIQRTQQEDSAVYLCASSLDDASGSMNTQYFGPGTRLTVL.

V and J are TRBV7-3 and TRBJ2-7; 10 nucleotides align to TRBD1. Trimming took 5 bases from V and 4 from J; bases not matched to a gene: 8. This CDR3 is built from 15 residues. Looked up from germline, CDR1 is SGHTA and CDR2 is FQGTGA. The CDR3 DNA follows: TGTGCCAGCAGCCAGGGACAGGGGAGTCTTTACGAGCAGTACTTC. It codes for CASSQGQGSLYEQYF.

CDR3 in DNA: TGTGCCAGCAGCCAACCAAGCGGGAGTTATTCCTACGAGCAGTACTTC. Amino acids: CASSQPSGSYSYEQYF. The chain uses TRBV4-2 and TRBJ2-7; the match to TRBD2 covers 8 bases. CDR1 is LGHNA, CDR2 YNFKEQ, per germline. V lost 2 bases and J lost 1; bases outside the gene matches: 7. The CDR3 has 16 amino acids.

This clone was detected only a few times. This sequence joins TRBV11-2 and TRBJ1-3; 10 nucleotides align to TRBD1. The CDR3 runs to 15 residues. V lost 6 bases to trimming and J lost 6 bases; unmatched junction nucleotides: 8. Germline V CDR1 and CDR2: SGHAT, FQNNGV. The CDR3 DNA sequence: TGTGCCAGCAGTCCTGACAGGGGGCGTGAAAACACCATATATTTT. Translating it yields CASSPDRGRENTIYF.

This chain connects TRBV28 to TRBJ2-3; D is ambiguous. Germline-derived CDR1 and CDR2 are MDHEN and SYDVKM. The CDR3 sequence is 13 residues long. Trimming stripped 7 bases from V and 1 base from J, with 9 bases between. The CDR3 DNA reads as TGTGCCAGCATCAAGAGTGGCACAGATACGCAGTATTTT. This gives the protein CASIKSGTDTQYF.

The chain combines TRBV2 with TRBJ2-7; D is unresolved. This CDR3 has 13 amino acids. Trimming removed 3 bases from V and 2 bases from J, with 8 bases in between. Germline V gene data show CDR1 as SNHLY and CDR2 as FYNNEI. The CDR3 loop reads CASSEGRTYEQYF. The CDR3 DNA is TGTGCCAGCAGTGAGGGCAGAACCTACGAGCAGTACTTC.

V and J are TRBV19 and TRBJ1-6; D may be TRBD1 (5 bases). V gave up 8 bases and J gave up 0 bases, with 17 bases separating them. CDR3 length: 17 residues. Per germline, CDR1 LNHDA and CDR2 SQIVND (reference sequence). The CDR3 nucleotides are TGTGCCAGTCGAATCGAGCAGGGAAGCTCCTATAATTCACCCCTCCACTTT. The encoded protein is CASRIEQGSSYNSPLHF. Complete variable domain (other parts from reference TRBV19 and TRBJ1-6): DGGITQSPKYLFRKEGQNVTLSCEQNLNHDAMYWYRQDPGQGLRLIYYSQIVNDFQKGDIAEGYSVSREKKESFPLTVTSAQKNPTAFYLCASRIEQGSSYNSPLHFGNGTRLTVT.

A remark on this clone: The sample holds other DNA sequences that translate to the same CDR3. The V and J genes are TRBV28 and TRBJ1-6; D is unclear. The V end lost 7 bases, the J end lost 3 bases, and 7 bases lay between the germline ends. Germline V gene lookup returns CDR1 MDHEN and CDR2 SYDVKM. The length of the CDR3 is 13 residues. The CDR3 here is CASTGSYNSPLHF. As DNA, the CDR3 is TGTGCCAGCACGGGAAGCTATAATTCACCCCTCCACTTT.

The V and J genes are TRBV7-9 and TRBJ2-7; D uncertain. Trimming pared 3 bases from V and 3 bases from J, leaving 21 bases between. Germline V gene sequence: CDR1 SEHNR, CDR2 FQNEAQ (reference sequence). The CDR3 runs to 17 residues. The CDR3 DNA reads TGTGCCAGCAGCTTGAAACGAACGCAAGCCGGCGGCTACGAGCAGTACTTC. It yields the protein CASSLKRTQAGGYEQYF.

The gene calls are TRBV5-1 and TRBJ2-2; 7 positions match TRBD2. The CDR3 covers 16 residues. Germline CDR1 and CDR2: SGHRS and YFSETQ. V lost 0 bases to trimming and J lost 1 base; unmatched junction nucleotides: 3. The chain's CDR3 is CASSLAASGNTGELFF. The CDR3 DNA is TGCGCCAGCAGCTTGGCCGCTAGCGGGAACACCGGGGAGCTGTTTTTT.

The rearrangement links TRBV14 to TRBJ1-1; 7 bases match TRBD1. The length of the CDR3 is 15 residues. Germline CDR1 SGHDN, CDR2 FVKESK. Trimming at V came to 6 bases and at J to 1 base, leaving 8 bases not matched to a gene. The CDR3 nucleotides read TGTGCCAGCAGGGTACAGGGGCCATCGAACACTGAAGCTTTCTTT. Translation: CASRVQGPSNTEAFF. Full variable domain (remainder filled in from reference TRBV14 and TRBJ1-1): EAGVTQFPSHSVIEKGQTVTLRCDPISGHDNLYWYRRVMGKEIKFLLHFVKESKQDESGMPNNRFLAERTGGTYSTLKVQPAELEDSGVYFCASRVQGPSNTEAFFGQGTRLTVV.

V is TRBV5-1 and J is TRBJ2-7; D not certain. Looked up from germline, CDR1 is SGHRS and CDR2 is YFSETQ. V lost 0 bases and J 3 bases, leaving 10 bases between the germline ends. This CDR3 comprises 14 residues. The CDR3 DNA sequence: TGCGCCAGCAGCTTGGGTTCGGTTATCTACGAGCAGTACTTC. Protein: CASSLGSVIYEQYF. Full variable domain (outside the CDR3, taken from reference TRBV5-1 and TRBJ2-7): KAGVTQTPRYLIKTRGQQVTLSCSPISGHRSVSWYQQTPGQGLQFLFEYFSETQRNKGNFPGRFSGRQFSNSRSEMNVSTLELGDSALYLCASSLGSVIYEQYFGPGTRLTVT.

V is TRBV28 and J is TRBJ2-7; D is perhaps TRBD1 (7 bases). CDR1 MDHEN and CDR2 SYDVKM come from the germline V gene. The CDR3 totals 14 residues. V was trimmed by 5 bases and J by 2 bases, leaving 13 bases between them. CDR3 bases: TGTGCCAGCAGTCGCCGCAGGGGGGCCTACGAGCAGTACTTC. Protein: CASSRRRGAYEQYF. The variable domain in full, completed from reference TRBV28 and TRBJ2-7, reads DVKVTQSSRYLVKRTGEKVFLECVQDMDHENMFWYRQDPGLGLRLIYFSYDVKMKEKGDIPEGYSVSREKKERFSLILESASTNQTSMYLCASSRRRGAYEQYFGPGTRLTVT.